This paragraph covers one T cell receptor beta chain sequence. This specimen belongs to a study of blood T cell repertoires in COVID-19. The wider study: The analysed material was cDNA or gDNA that came from T cells, B-cell-depleted T cells, or PBMCs.

In the original processing: Amplifying reference gene primers gave estimates of nucleated cell counts. The protocol was immunoSEQ multiplex PCR, while the TCRdb copy is restricted to in-frame clones and leaves out a portion. That table furnishes V, J and clone size, whereas the DNA furnished D and trimming. The data contain some 200,000 clones, about three quarters of them singletons. From germline, CDR1 is MNHNS and CDR2 SASEGT. This CDR3 is 14 amino acids long. Trimming cost V 2 bases and J 2 bases, with 7 bases left between them. The receptor was derived from a woman in her seventies with acute or convalescent COVID-19. The chain has TRBV6-1 and TRBJ1-3; no reliable D call. Sequencing input: peripheral blood. CDR3 DNA: TGTGCCAGCAGTGAATTACAGACTGGAAACACCATATATTTT. Amino acid sequence: CASSELQTGNTIYF.